This is a list of T cell receptor beta chains from one sample in a study of CD8+ T cells in alopecia areata. The method was immunoSEQ multiplex PCR; TCRdb's version includes in-frame clones alone and lacks a portion of them. The repertoire holds around 200,000 clones, with roughly 62% as singletons. The source material was CD8+ T cells sorted from blood, sampled at week 24, from a patient treated with tofacitinib. The receptors stem from a human donor with alopecia areata. Each CDR3 is given with its conserved first and last residue. The order of the fields is clone size, CDR3 length, D gene, J gene, V gene, CDR3 protein, CDR3 DNA. D genes are given only for firm matches. The size entry is marked missing in some rows and otherwise reads once, few, many or a size class.

- | 14 | TRBD1 | TRBJ1-3 | TRBV30 | CAWRAGQGLNTIYF | TGTGCCTGGAGAGCCGGACAGGGTTTGAACACCATATATTTT
- | 14 | - | TRBJ1-1 | TRBV29-1 | CSVVWPGAGTEAFF | TGCAGCGTTGTTTGGCCGGGGGCCGGGACTGAAGCTTTCTTT
few | 11 | - | TRBJ2-7 | TRBV5-1 | CASSGGHEQYF | TGCGCCAGCAGCGGCGGGCACGAGCAGTACTTC
- | 17 | - | TRBJ2-6 | TRBV5-7 | CASSLGQGRTGANVLTF | TGTGCCAGCAGCTTGGGGCAGGGGAGGACTGGGGCCAACGTCCTGACTTTC
- | 16 | TRBD1 | TRBJ2-3 | TRBV18 | CASSPKPGQGTDTQYF | TGTGCCAGCTCACCCAAACCGGGACAGGGCACAGATACGCAGTATTTT
few | 17 | TRBD2 | TRBJ2-1 | TRBV19 | CASSIVSGGGSYNEQFF | TGTGCCAGTAGTATCGTATCCGGGGGGGGCTCCTACAATGAGCAGTTCTTC
- | 14 | - | TRBJ2-5 | TRBV12-5 | CASGPDSYRETQYF | TGTGCTAGTGGTCCAGACTCCTACCGGGAGACCCAGTACTTC
- | 14 | - | TRBJ2-3 | TRBV30 | CAWSRGYRTDTQYF | TGTGCCTGGAGTAGGGGTTACCGCACAGATACGCAGTATTTT
few | 16 | TRBD1 | TRBJ1-6 | TRBV27 | CASSSLRQGPNSPLHF | TGTGCCAGCAGTTCTTTAAGACAGGGACCTAATTCACCCCTCCACTTT
- | 18 | TRBD1 | TRBJ1-4 | TRBV7-9 | CASSLPRDRGHTNEKLFF | TGTGCCAGCAGCTTACCCCGAGACAGGGGGCACACTAATGAAAAACTGTTTTTT
few | 15 | TRBD2 | TRBJ2-3 | TRBV2 | CASSETSGGADTQYF | TGTGCCAGCAGTGAAACTAGCGGGGGCGCAGATACGCAGTATTTT
- | 13 | - | TRBJ1-6 | TRBV30 | CAWSMGRNSPLHF | TGTGCCTGGAGTATGGGCAGAAATTCACCCCTCCACTTT
- | 14 | - | TRBJ1-2 | TRBV7-2 | CASSSGLMNYGYTF | TGTGCCAGCAGCTCGGGACTTATGAACTATGGCTACACCTTC
- | 11 | - | TRBJ1-1 | TRBV19 | CASSISSEAFF | TGTGCCAGTAGTATTAGCAGTGAAGCTTTCTTT
- | 14 | TRBD1 | TRBJ1-1 | TRBV30 | CAWSPRGRGQEAFF | TGTGCCTGGAGTCCCCGAGGCAGGGGGCAGGAAGCTTTCTTT
- | 14 | - | TRBJ2-1 | TRBV4-1 | CATGPSSAYNEQFF | TGCGCCACCGGCCCCTCGAGCGCCTACAATGAGCAGTTCTTC
- | 12 | - | TRBJ2-2 | TRBV7-9 | CASSFKAGELFF | TGTGCCAGCAGCTTTAAAGCCGGGGAGCTGTTTTTT
- | 15 | TRBD1 | TRBJ1-1 | TRBV27 | CASSSDRGFRTEAFF | TGTGCCAGCAGTTCCGACAGGGGTTTTCGCACTGAAGCTTTCTTT
- | 14 | - | TRBJ2-7 | TRBV4-1 | CASSQGVNSYEQYF | TGCGCCAGCAGCCAAGGGGTAAATTCCTACGAGCAGTACTTC
few | 14 | - | TRBJ1-2 | TRBV5-1 | CASSLGSDNYGYTF | TGCGCCAGCAGCTTGGGCAGCGATAACTATGGCTACACCTTC
- | 16 | TRBD1 | TRBJ1-1 | TRBV7-9 | CASSLLPKDRDTEAFF | TGTGCCAGCAGCTTACTACCCAAGGACAGGGACACTGAAGCTTTCTTT
- | 15 | TRBD2 | TRBJ2-3 | TRBV5-8 | CASSASGSFTDTQYF | TGTGCCAGCAGCGCGAGCGGGAGCTTCACAGATACGCAGTATTTT
once | 14 | TRBD1 | TRBJ1-2 | TRBV29-1 | CSVELTGASGGYTF | TGCAGCGTCGAATTGACAGGGGCGAGTGGTGGCTACACCTTC
- | 15 | - | TRBJ1-5 | TRBV6-5 | CASSSGQPGNQPQHF | TGTGCCAGCAGTTCTGGACAGCCGGGCAATCAGCCCCAGCATTTT
- | 15 | TRBD1 | TRBJ2-1 | TRBV6-5 | CASNPRQGMTSEQFF | TGTGCCAGCAACCCCCGACAGGGAATGACAAGTGAGCAGTTCTTC
- | 22 | - | TRBJ1-2 | TRBV23-1 | CASSQPSGAARADTVSNYGYTF | TGCGCCAGCAGTCAACCCTCCGGGGCCGCTCGGGCTGATACGGTTTCTAACTATGGCTACACCTTC
- | 11 | - | TRBJ2-3 | TRBV9 | CASSVEGAQYF | TGTGCCAGCAGCGTAGAGGGTGCGCAGTATTTT
- | 13 | - | TRBJ1-2 | TRBV29-1 | CSVEDNPNYGYTF | TGCAGCGTTGAAGATAACCCTAACTATGGTTACACCTTC
- | 17 | TRBD2 | TRBJ2-3 | TRBV4-1 | CASSSRGPSGDSDTQYF | TGCGCCAGCAGCTCACGCGGTCCCAGCGGGGATTCAGATACGCAGTATTTT
- | 14 | - | TRBJ1-2 | TRBV6-1 | CASRSFDQPYGYTF | TGTGCCAGCCGTTCCTTCGACCAGCCTTATGGCTACACCTTC
- | 16 | - | TRBJ2-3 | TRBV7-8 | CASSQRWGGRQDTQYF | TGTGCCAGCAGCCAAAGATGGGGGGGGCGTCAGGATACGCAGTATTTT
- | 13 | TRBD1 | TRBJ1-2 | TRBV7-9 | CAILRGTGFGYTF | TGTGCCATCCTTAGGGGGACAGGGTTTGGCTACACCTTC
- | 11 | - | TRBJ2-1 | TRBV5-7 | CASSDPRSKLF | TGTGCCAGCAGCGACCCGAGAAGCAAGCTCTTC
- | 13 | TRBD1 | TRBJ1-2 | TRBV29-1 | CSVEDRTGYGYTF | TGCAGCGTTGAAGACAGGACAGGGTATGGCTACACCTTC
few | 11 | - | TRBJ2-1 | TRBV19 | CASIWGNEQFF | TGTGCCAGTATTTGGGGAAATGAGCAGTTCTTC
- | 17 | TRBD1 | TRBJ1-1 | TRBV11-3 | CASSLEVGQPSATEAFF | TGTGCCAGCAGCTTAGAGGTGGGACAGCCGTCTGCGACTGAAGCTTTCTTT
once | 13 | - | TRBJ1-1 | TRBV30 | CAWRGGANTEAFF | TGTGCCTGGAGGGGGGGAGCGAACACTGAAGCTTTCTTT
- | 14 | - | TRBJ1-1 | TRBV15 | CATSTRGRKTEAFF | TGTGCCACCAGCACCCGGGGGAGAAAAACTGAAGCTTTCTTT
once | 16 | TRBD2 | TRBJ2-1 | TRBV5-6 | CASTLSHAGGYNEQFF | TGTGCCAGCACCCTTTCCCACGCGGGGGGATACAATGAGCAGTTCTTC
once | 13 | - | TRBJ2-7 | TRBV14 | CASRGTASYEQYF | TGTGCCAGCAGAGGGACCGCTTCCTACGAGCAGTACTTC
- | 14 | TRBD1 | TRBJ2-7 | TRBV9 | CASSPRTGDVEQYF | TGTGCCAGCAGCCCCCGGACAGGGGACGTCGAGCAGTACTTC
- | 12 | - | TRBJ1-2 | TRBV6-1 | CATLGQDYGYTF | TGTGCCACCCTCGGTCAGGACTATGGCTACACCTTC
- | 13 | - | TRBJ2-7 | TRBV29-1 | CSVEDFSSYEQYF | TGCAGCGTTGAAGACTTCAGCTCCTACGAGCAGTACTTC
- | 16 | TRBD1 | TRBJ1-5 | TRBV6-1 | CASSGQGGGSNQPQHF | TGTGCCAGCAGTGGACAGGGAGGCGGGAGCAATCAGCCCCAGCATTTT
few | 16 | - | TRBJ2-7 | TRBV2 | CASSEPRGPNAYEQYF | TGTGCCAGCAGTGAGCCGAGGGGTCCGAATGCCTACGAGCAGTACTTC
- | 15 | - | TRBJ1-3 | TRBV5-6 | CASTWGILSGNTIYF | TGTGCCAGCACCTGGGGCATACTCTCTGGAAACACCATATATTTT
few | 14 | - | TRBJ1-2 | TRBV15 | CATSGRGSVGGYTF | TGTGCCACCAGCGGAAGGGGAAGCGTGGGTGGCTACACCTTC